A single sample gave rise to the 24 T cell receptor beta chains below, sequenced in a study of T cell responses to AZD1222 COVID-19 vaccine. The assay was immunoSEQ multiplex PCR, and TCRdb's table has in-frame clones only and misses some. Here the sample spans 95,000 to 150,000 clones, 70% to 85% being singletons. The specimen comprised peripheral blood, sampled on day 0 of AZD1222 vaccination. The receptor source for this set is an adult in good health.

CDR3 protein: CASSPDGSYGYTF. The DNA for the CDR3 is TGCGCCAGCAGCCCGGACGGCTCCTATGGCTACACCTTC. V usage is TRBV5-1 and J usage is TRBJ1-2; D remains unclear. The germline V gene encodes CDR1 SGHRS and CDR2 YFSETQ. CDR3 size: 13 residues. The V end lost 4 bases, the J end lost 4 bases, and 11 bases lay between the germline ends.

The gene calls are TRBV11-1 and TRBJ1-2, with D maybe TRBD1 (5 bases). V was shortened by 4 bases and J by 4 bases, with 10 bases between the two germline ends. This CDR3 has 13 residues. CDR1 and CDR2 from the germline V gene are SGHAT and FQDESV (reference sequence). The CDR3 region has the DNA TGTGCCAGCAGCTCAGGGTATGGCTATGGCTACACCTTC. Residues: CASSSGYGYGYTF.

This chain links TRBV24-1 with TRBJ1-2; 7 bases align to TRBD1. The CDR3 consists of 14 residues. The junction had 5 bases not matched to a gene; V was cut back by 3 bases and J by 5 bases. Germline V gene sequence: CDR1 KGHDR, CDR2 SFDVKD. The CDR3 spells CATSDASTGYGYTF. The CDR3 region has the DNA TGTGCCACCAGTGATGCCTCGACAGGGTATGGCTACACCTTC.

The CDR3 DNA follows: TGTGCCAGCAAGTCGTTGGAGGCCCTGGGTGAGCAGTTCTTC. Its protein is CASKSLEALGEQFF. The chain recombines TRBV27 with TRBJ2-1; a weak D match, TRBD2 (5 bases). Germline V lookup: CDR1 MNHEY, CDR2 SMNVEV (reference sequence). V was trimmed by 7 bases and J by 9 bases, leaving 19 bases between them. CDR3 length: 14 amino acids.

This clone was counted once. The chain uses TRBV6-1 and TRBJ1-4; D unresolved. V was shortened by 1 base and J by 14 bases, with 17 bases between the two germline ends. CDR1 and CDR2 (germline): MNHNS, SASEGT. The CDR3 sequence is 14 residues long. The CDR3 DNA follows: TGTGCCAGCAGTGAAGGGTTTTTGGCCCGAGGGCTGTTTTTT. This encodes CASSEGFLARGLFF.

V is TRBV6-6 and J is TRBJ1-5; D is uncertain. Trimming stripped 7 bases from V and 5 bases from J, with 15 bases between. This CDR3 has 14 amino acids. Germline CDR1 reads MNHNY; CDR2 reads SVGAGI (reference sequence). This CDR3 is CASTHPGSHQPQHF. The CDR3 bases are TGTGCCAGCACCCACCCGGGCAGCCATCAGCCCCAGCATTTT.

J is TRBJ1-4 and V is TRBV30; tentatively, D is TRBD1 (6 bases). Trimming stripped 0 bases from V and 11 bases from J, with 7 bases between. This CDR3 region has 11 residues. Germline V gene lookup returns CDR1 GTSNPN and CDR2 SVGIG (reference sequence). Here the CDR3 DNA reads TGTGCCTGGAGTGTAGGGGGGAAACTGTTTTTT. This encodes CAWSVGGKLFF.

V and J are TRBV15 and TRBJ1-4; D might be TRBD1 (6 bases). CDR3 length: 14 residues. The germline V gene encodes CDR1 LNHNV and CDR2 YYDKDF (reference sequence). Trimming took 3 bases from V and 8 from J, leaving 13 bases between them. The CDR3 protein is CATSSDTGIEKLFF. DNA of the CDR3: TGTGCCACCAGCAGCGATACAGGGATCGAAAAACTGTTTTTT.

V and J are TRBV18 and TRBJ2-2, with D perhaps matching TRBD1 (5 bases). This CDR3 contains 15 residues. Between the trimmed V and J ends, which lost 5 bases and 1 base, there was a span of 11 bases. The germline V gene encodes CDR1 KGHSH and CDR2 LQKENI. CDR3 amino acids: CASSVTTVNTGELFF. The CDR3 region has the DNA TGTGCCAGCTCAGTTACGACAGTGAACACCGGGGAGCTGTTTTTT.

The chain links TRBV4-3 to TRBJ1-5, with 8 bases matching TRBD1. Unmatched junction bases numbered 9, after V lost 5 bases and J lost 6 bases. There are 15 residues in the CDR3. Germline loops: CDR1 LGHNA, CDR2 YSLEER. Here the CDR3 reads CASSTRTGSGQPQHF. The CDR3 nucleotides read TGCGCCAGCAGCACACGGACAGGGAGCGGTCAGCCCCAGCATTTT.

The chain carries TRBV20-1 and TRBJ1-5; 8 nucleotides match TRBD1. The CDR3 is 16 amino acids. Trimming removed 3 bases from V and 0 bases from J; junction bases left unmatched: 7. CDR1 and CDR2 (germline): DFQATT, SNEGSKA (reference sequence). DNA of the CDR3: TGCAGTGCTAGTGCCCAGGGGGCGATTAGCAATCAGCCCCAGCATTTT. It codes for CSASAQGAISNQPQHF.

V gene TRBV7-9 combines with J gene TRBJ1-2; D ambiguous. The CDR3 extends over 16 amino acids. The V gene lost 5 bases and the J gene lost 2 bases, with 18 bases spanning the gap. Germline V gene sequence: CDR1 SEHNR, CDR2 FQNEAQ (reference sequence). CDR3 DNA: TGTGCCAGCAGCCCTGGGCCCCTGACCGAAAACTATGGCTACACCTTC. Translation gives CASSPGPLTENYGYTF.

The chain recombines TRBV12-5 with TRBJ2-1; maybe TRBD2 (6 bases). This CDR3 is 18 amino acids long. The germline gives CDR1 LGHNT, CDR2 FRNRAP. V lost 3 bases and J lost 7, with 25 bases in between. The CDR3 is CASGFILGGDPLKNEQFF. The CDR3 DNA sequence: TGTGCTAGTGGTTTCATTCTGGGCGGGGATCCTCTCAAGAATGAGCAGTTCTTC.

This chain links TRBV11-3 with TRBJ2-5, with D possibly matching TRBD2 (6 bases). Trimming removed 5 bases from V and 5 bases from J, with 18 bases in between. The CDR3 has 15 amino acids. The germline CDR1 and CDR2 sequences are SGHNT and YENEEA. The CDR3 reads CASSARPTSHETQYF. CDR3 sequence (DNA): TGTGCCAGCAGCGCCCGGCCAACTAGCCACGAGACCCAGTACTTC.

This rearrangement joins TRBV6-5 to TRBJ1-4; D not certain. This CDR3 contains 10 residues. V gave up 6 bases and J gave up 7 bases, with 3 bases separating them. Germline CDR1 MNHEY, CDR2 SVGAGI. The CDR3 sequence: CASRLEKLFF. CDR3 DNA sequence: TGTGCCAGCAGGCTTGAAAAACTGTTTTTT.

This chain links TRBV4-2 with TRBJ2-2, with D possibly matching TRBD2 (5 bases). V lost 0 bases to trimming and J lost 2 bases, with 10 bases between them. The CDR3 is 16 residues long. Germline CDR1 reads LGHNA; CDR2 reads YNFKEQ. The DNA for the CDR3 is TGTGCCAGCAGCCAAGATCTTCCGGGAAACACCGGGGAGCTGTTTTTT. This codes for CASSQDLPGNTGELFF.

The V call is TRBV19, the J call TRBJ1-2; D is perhaps TRBD1 (6 bases). Trimming removed 3 bases from V and 4 bases from J, with 9 bases in between. The CDR3 spans 13 residues. In germline, CDR1 is LNHDA, CDR2 SQIVND (reference sequence). The CDR3, as DNA: TGTGCCAGTAGTATTGAGACAGGCTATGGCTACACCTTC. This codes for CASSIETGYGYTF.

V gene TRBV4-3 combines with J gene TRBJ2-6; 9 bases match TRBD1. V trimming: 3 bases; J trimming: 0 bases; junction bases outside the gene matches: 6. The germline gives CDR1 LGHNA, CDR2 YSLEER. The CDR3 loop spans 18 amino acids. As DNA, the CDR3 is TGCGCCAGCAGCCAGGAGGACAGGGGCTCCTCTGGGGCCAACGTCCTGACTTTC. Encoded protein: CASSQEDRGSSGANVLTF.

The CDR3 loop reads CASSVTWTSGNTIYF. For the CDR3, the DNA is TGTGCCAGCAGTGTAACCTGGACATCGGGAAACACCATATATTTT. The V and J genes are TRBV2 and TRBJ1-3; D might be TRBD1 (5 bases). This CDR3 is built from 15 residues. Trimming took 4 bases from V and 4 from J, leaving 14 bases between them. Germline assignment: CDR1 SNHLY and CDR2 FYNNEI.

This rearrangement joins TRBV3-1 (or the pseudogene TRBV3-2) to TRBJ1-5, with unresolved D. This CDR3 is built from 14 residues. The germline V gene has CDR1 LGHDT and CDR2 YNNKEL (reference sequence). V dropped 0 bases and J dropped 4 bases, with 7 bases sitting between them. The CDR3: CASSQDASNQPQHF. The CDR3 DNA is TGTGCCAGCAGCCAAGACGCCTCTAATCAGCCCCAGCATTTT.

V and J are TRBV7-8 and TRBJ2-1; 8 bases map to TRBD2. This CDR3 is built from 15 residues. V was pared by 7 bases and J by 6 bases, with 11 bases of the junction left unmatched. The germline CDR1 and CDR2 sequences are SGHVS and FQNEAQ. As DNA, the CDR3 is TGTGCCAGCACCATTTCGGGGGGGCCCAGCAATGAGCAGTTCTTC. Translating gives CASTISGGPSNEQFF.

The chain carries TRBV27 and TRBJ2-7; tentatively, D is TRBD1 (6 bases). Deletions cut 3 bases from V and 3 bases from J, with 9 bases between. CDR1 and CDR2 (germline): MNHEY, SMNVEV (reference sequence). The CDR3 runs to 13 residues. The CDR3 DNA sequence: TGTGCCAGCAGTTTCGGGACACTCTACGAGCAGTACTTC. It specifies CASSFGTLYEQYF.

The chain couples TRBV4-1 to TRBJ1-1, with a tentative D call TRBD1 (5 bases). The germline gives CDR1 MGHRA, CDR2 YSYEKL. With 3 bases removed from V and 1 base from J, the gap between germline ends came to 9 bases. CDR3 length: 14 residues. The CDR3: CASSHVGGNTEAFF. CDR3 in DNA: TGCGCCAGCAGCCACGTTGGGGGGAACACTGAAGCTTTCTTT.

J is TRBJ2-6 and V is TRBV7-6, with a weak D call TRBD2 (6 bases). V was clipped by 5 bases and J by 3 bases, with 17 bases between them. This CDR3 has 17 residues. The V gene's germline CDR1 is SGHVS and CDR2 FNYEAQ. For the CDR3, the DNA is TGTGCCAGCAGCCCCGGCGCTGGGGGAGGTGGGGCCAACGTCCTGACTTTC. Translating gives CASSPGAGGGGANVLTF.